A selection of T cell receptor beta chains follows, all from one sample in a study of blood T cells in healthy people across ages. MiXCR, run by TCRdb on the 5' RACE reads, gives a single entry per CDR3 protein. The data show 700,000 to 850,000 distinct CDR3 sequences, with 53% seen just once and 40% to 50% held by the top ten. The sequenced material came from blood. These receptors were collected from a man at least 80 years old in good health. CDR3s include the opening cysteine and the closing phenylalanine or tryptophan. The D gene is left open where the match is weak. Only some rows state a clone size, as once, few, many or a class for expanded clones.

j_call clone_size d_call v_call cdr3_aa cdr3_nt
TRBJ2-7 NA TRBD1 TRBV20-1 CSALGQDAYEQYF TGCAGTGCTCTCGGACAGGATGCCTACGAGCAGTACTTC
TRBJ2-1 once TRBD2 TRBV29-1 CSVEDVGGGRPRFF TGCAGCGTTGAAGATGTCGGAGGCGGGAGGCCGCGGTTCTTC
TRBJ2-4 NA TRBD2 TRBV20-1 CSARAPGGEQYF TGCAGTGCTAGAGCGCCTGGGGGGGAGCAGTACTTC
TRBJ1-5 NA NA TRBV7-2 CASSLGGLQPQHF TGTGCCAGCAGCTTAGGGGGCCTACAGCCCCAGCATTTT
TRBJ2-3 NA NA TRBV29-1 CSVETGLPLQSQYF TGCAGCGTTGAGACCGGGCTACCCCTCCAATCGCAGTATTTT
TRBJ2-1 NA TRBD2 TRBV7-7 CASSPRLALNNEQFF TGTGCTAGCAGCCCAAGACTAGCGCTAAACAATGAGCAGTTCTTC
TRBJ1-2 NA NA TRBV21-1 CASSPPRRGCTGGYTF TGTGCCAGCAGCCCGCCAAGGAGAGGGTGTACGGGTGGCTACACCTTC
TRBJ2-7 NA NA TRBV27 CASSLSIGYEQYF TGTGCCAGCAGTTTATCGATCGGCTACGAGCAGTACTTC
TRBJ1-6 NA NA TRBV5-1 CASSLAPGELNSPLHF TGCGCCAGCAGCTTGGCACCGGGGGAGTTGAATTCACCCCTCCACTTT
TRBJ2-3 NA TRBD1 TRBV20-1 CSARSGLSGTGGPDTQYF TGCAGTGCTAGATCTGGGTTGTCCGGGACAGGGGGTCCAGATACGCAGTATTTT
TRBJ2-1 few NA TRBV20-1 CSAPDGRQNEQFF TGCAGTGCTCCGGACGGCCGGCAAAATGAGCAGTTCTTC
TRBJ2-1 NA TRBD2 TRBV24-1 CATSDLKASGRGNEQFF TGTGCCACCAGTGATTTGAAGGCTAGCGGGCGGGGCAATGAGCAGTTCTTC
TRBJ1-2 few NA TRBV6-1 CASSDWIDGYTF TGTGCCAGCAGTGACTGGATCGATGGCTACACCTTC
TRBJ2-1 few NA TRBV7-2 CASRPRPSSYNEQFF TGTGCCAGCAGACCAAGGCCTTCCTCCTACAATGAGCAGTTCTTC
TRBJ2-3 NA NA TRBV20-1 CSPTSLSTDTQYF TGCAGTCCGACCTCTCTAAGCACAGATACGCAGTATTTT
TRBJ2-3 NA NA TRBV20-1 CSVRDGLRTDTQYF TGCAGTGTTAGAGATGGACTACGCACAGATACGCAGTATTTT
TRBJ2-7 NA NA TRBV10-2 CASSESGSGLYNEQYF TGCGCCAGCAGTGAGTCGGGTAGCGGTCTCTACAACGAGCAGTACTTC
TRBJ1-2 NA NA TRBV12-3/TRBV12-4 CASSSGPRLYGYTF TGTGCCAGCAGTTCGGGACCGCGCCTTTATGGCTACACCTTC
TRBJ2-5 NA NA TRBV9 CASSLTITGIRETQYF TGTGCCAGCAGCTTGACTATTACAGGGATCAGGGAGACCCAGTACTTC
TRBJ1-1 NA NA TRBV25-1 CASSPGARGLRREAFF TGTGCCAGCAGCCCCGGCGCGAGGGGCCTACGGAGAGAAGCTTTCTTT
TRBJ2-7 NA NA TRBV5-1 CASSRATPSGEQYF TGCGCCAGCAGCCGCGCCACGCCTTCGGGCGAGCAGTACTTC
TRBJ2-7 NA NA TRBV6-1 CASSGWTVSSYEQYF TGTGCCAGCAGTGGGTGGACTGTGAGCTCCTACGAGCAGTACTTC
TRBJ2-7 NA TRBD1 TRBV27 CASRWTGAYEQYF TGTGCCAGCAGGTGGACAGGGGCCTACGAGCAGTACTTC
TRBJ2-5 NA TRBD2 TRBV20-1 CSARDAGRGLAGDFRETQYF TGCAGTGCTAGAGATGCTGGGCGCGGACTAGCGGGAGATTTCCGGGAGACCCAGTACTTC
TRBJ2-1 NA NA TRBV2 CASSVGTRGGNEQFF TGTGCCAGCAGTGTGGGTACCAGAGGGGGGAATGAGCAGTTCTTC
TRBJ2-4 many NA TRBV4-2 CASSPQRESVQYF TGTGCCAGCAGCCCCCAGAGGGAATCGGTTCAGTACTTC
TRBJ2-7 few NA TRBV5-1 CASSKGLSPDEQYF TGCGCCAGCAGCAAAGGACTCTCACCGGACGAGCAGTACTTC
TRBJ2-1 NA TRBD2 TRBV7-2 CASSLGVSGNEQFF TGTGCCAGCAGCTTAGGGGTTAGCGGGAATGAGCAGTTCTTC
TRBJ1-2 NA NA TRBV20-1 CSAIPGRAYGHTF TGCAGTGCCATCCCGGGACGGGCCTATGGCCACACCTTC
TRBJ2-1 NA TRBD1 TRBV5-1 CASSPGQVPFNEQFF TGCGCCAGCAGCCCCGGACAGGTTCCCTTCAATGAGCAGTTCTTC
TRBJ1-2 many TRBD1 TRBV10-3 CAISGGRGINGYTF TGTGCCATTTCCGGCGGCAGGGGGATAAATGGCTACACCTTC
TRBJ2-7 NA NA TRBV18 CASSPSAESSYNEQYF TGTGCCAGCTCACCATCGGCGGAAAGCTCCTACAATGAGCAGTACTTC
TRBJ2-5 NA NA TRBV6-2/TRBV6-3 CASTQDLLRETQYF TGTGCCAGCACTCAAGACCTCCTCAGGGAGACCCAGTACTTC
TRBJ1-6 NA NA TRBV4-1 CASRGTDSPLHF TGCGCCAGTCGGGGGACGGATTCACCCCTCCACTTT
TRBJ2-5 NA NA TRBV10-3 CAISESRGVQETQYF TGTGCCATCAGTGAGTCGAGGGGGGTCCAAGAGACCCAGTACTTC
TRBJ1-3 many NA TRBV20-1 CSARDLDPGSGNTIYF TGCAGTGCTAGAGATCTGGATCCAGGCTCTGGAAACACCATATATTTT
TRBJ1-2 NA TRBD1 TRBV20-1 CSARPTGTANYGYTF TGCAGTGCTAGACCTACCGGGACAGCTAACTATGGCTACACCTTC
TRBJ2-1 NA TRBD2 TRBV5-1 CASSFTPSGTTSYNEQFF TGCGCCAGCAGCTTTACTCCTAGCGGAACCACATCCTACAATGAGCAGTTCTTC
TRBJ2-1 few NA TRBV7-2 CATMGLYNEQFF TGTGCCACCATGGGACTTTACAATGAGCAGTTCTTC
TRBJ2-3 NA NA TRBV2 CAGSEEEHRDAYF TGTGCCGGCAGTGAGGAAGAGCACAGAGACGCGTATTTT
TRBJ2-1 NA TRBD2 TRBV10-3 CAISELAGGRGEQFF TGTGCCATCAGTGAGCTGGCGGGAGGGCGCGGGGAGCAGTTCTTC
TRBJ1-2 few NA TRBV27 CASSRQTKYYGYTF TGTGCCAGCAGTAGACAGACGAAATACTATGGCTACACCTTC
TRBJ1-2 NA TRBD1 TRBV6-5 CASSYHGTGVIDGYTF TGTGCCAGCAGTTACCACGGGACAGGGGTCATCGATGGCTACACCTTC
TRBJ2-5 many TRBD1 TRBV7-2 CASSFLGQGAETQYF TGTGCCAGCAGCTTCCTGGGACAGGGGGCAGAGACCCAGTACTTC
TRBJ2-7 NA NA TRBV11-2 CASSWAGTYEQYF TGTGCCAGCAGCTGGGCGGGAACCTACGAGCAGTACTTC
TRBJ1-1 NA NA TRBV7-2 CASSFQLMNTEAFF TGTGCCAGCAGCTTCCAGCTTATGAACACTGAAGCTTTCTTT
TRBJ2-7 NA NA TRBV29-1 CSVGWGGSYEQYF TGCAGCGTTGGGTGGGGAGGCTCCTACGAGCAGTACTTC
TRBJ2-3 NA NA TRBV28 CACSRRGGGDTQYF TGTGCCTGCAGTCGCAGGGGCGGGGGAGATACGCAGTATTTT
TRBJ1-5 few NA TRBV2 CASTGPGLDQPQHF TGTGCCAGCACCGGACCGGGATTAGACCAGCCCCAGCATTTT
TRBJ2-1 NA NA TRBV12-3/TRBV12-4 CASSFRRQQFF TGTGCCAGCAGTTTCCGGAGGCAGCAGTTCTTC